The next 24 T cell receptor beta chains were all read from a single sample in a study of T cells in Graves' hyperthyroidism and ophthalmopathy. The source material, RNA transcripts, was used to amplify TCR beta CDR3 regions. The HTBI set primed first-round TCR CDR3 RT-PCR. Each CDR3 protein is one row after TCRdb ran MiXCR on the multiplex PCR reads. This sample yields some 560,000 distinct CDR3 sequences, of which about a sixth are seen a single time; 6.5% to 8% belongs to the top ten. Sequencing used blood. These receptors all stem from a woman in her thirties with Graves' hyperthyroidism.

This rearrangement joins TRBV5-1 to TRBJ2-3, with a weak D call TRBD2 (5 bases). The V gene's germline CDR1 is SGHRS and CDR2 YFSETQ. V lost 0 bases to trimming and J lost 6 bases, with 11 bases between them. The CDR3 is 14 residues long. This CDR3 reads CASSLGALEDTQYF. In DNA form, the CDR3 reads TGCGCCAGCAGCTTGGGGGCACTAGAGGATACGCAGTATTTT.

The rearrangement joins TRBV15 to TRBJ1-3, with D unresolved. This CDR3 spans 16 amino acids. Germline V CDR1 and CDR2: LNHNV, YYDKDF (reference sequence). Trimming removed 0 bases from V and 4 bases from J, with 13 bases in between. This chain's CDR3 is CATSRDPLGGGNTIYF. Here the CDR3 DNA reads TGTGCCACCAGCAGAGATCCGCTGGGCGGGGGAAACACCATATATTTT.

This clonotype was seen more than once but under ten times. J is TRBJ2-2 and V is TRBV5-1; the D is unclear. Germline CDR1 reads SGHRS; CDR2 reads YFSETQ. CDR3 size: 14 residues. V lost 3 bases to trimming and J lost 3 bases, with 9 bases between them. CDR3 sequence: CASSWNSDTGELFF. CDR3 DNA: TGCGCCAGCAGCTGGAACAGCGACACCGGGGAGCTGTTTTTT. Full variable domain (remainder filled in from reference TRBV5-1 and TRBJ2-2): KAGVTQTPRYLIKTRGQQVTLSCSPISGHRSVSWYQQTPGQGLQFLFEYFSETQRNKGNFPGRFSGRQFSNSRSEMNVSTLELGDSALYLCASSWNSDTGELFFGEGSRLTVL.

The J gene is TRBJ1-5, the V gene TRBV28, with no clear D. The V and J ends lost 5 bases and 4 bases respectively, with 15 bases between them. Germline V lookup: CDR1 MDHEN, CDR2 SYDVKM. CDR3 length equals 15 residues. The CDR3 DNA follows: TGTGCCAGCAGTCCCCGTGGCAGGCTAAATCAGCCCCAGCATTTT. This translates into CASSPRGRLNQPQHF.

The sample holds a few counts of this clonotype. The rearrangement joins TRBV5-1 to TRBJ2-3; 8 nucleotides agree with TRBD1. With 0 bases clipped from V and 4 bases from J, the junction kept 4 bases outside the gene matches. This CDR3 region has 15 residues. CDR1 is SGHRS and CDR2 is YFSETQ in the germline V gene. CDR3 sequence reads: CASSLEQGAADTQYF. CDR3 DNA: TGCGCCAGCAGCTTGGAGCAGGGGGCCGCAGATACGCAGTATTTT.

Many counts were recorded for this clonotype. The V gene is TRBV20-1, the J gene TRBJ2-1; D call uncertain. The germline V and J ends were trimmed by 3 bases and 5 bases, with 17 bases remaining between them. The CDR3 loop spans 15 amino acids. Germline V gives CDR1 DFQATT, CDR2 SNEGSKA (reference sequence). CDR3 nucleotides: TGCAGTGCTAGTCCGGGCCACGAGGTCCACAATGAGCAGTTCTTC. This translates into CSASPGHEVHNEQFF.

The rearrangement links TRBV7-2 to TRBJ1-1, with D unresolved. V was clipped by 1 base and J by 8 bases, with 11 bases between them. Germline-derived CDR1 and CDR2 are SGHTA and FQGNSA. The CDR3 has 13 residues. The CDR3 sequence: CASSLVVSEEAFF. The CDR3 DNA follows: TGTGCCAGCAGCTTAGTAGTCAGTGAGGAAGCTTTCTTT.

This clonotype was seen many times. This chain connects TRBV7-9 to TRBJ1-1, with 8 bases lining up with TRBD1. Germline assignment: CDR1 SEHNR and CDR2 FQNEAQ (reference sequence). With 5 bases clipped from V and 4 bases from J, the junction kept 6 bases outside the gene matches. This CDR3 is built from 14 residues. CDR3 bases: TGTGCCAGCAGCCGGACAGGGTCGACCACTGAAGCTTTCTTT. The encoded protein is CASSRTGSTTEAFF.

Comments on this clonotype: The missing conserved phenylalanine or tryptophan at the end of this CDR3 makes a read error likely. This chain connects TRBV20-1 to TRBJ1-2; no clear D gene. The CDR3 length is 13 residues. The V gene's germline CDR1 is DFQATT and CDR2 SNEGSKA (reference sequence). V lost 3 bases to trimming and J lost 7 bases, with 15 bases between them. The CDR3 sequence: CSASIDAGRGYTL. In nucleotides, the CDR3 is TGCAGTGCTAGTATCGACGCGGGCCGTGGCTACACCCTC.

This clonotype was recorded many times. CDR3 residues: CASSPRAGVHEQYF. The CDR3 DNA is TGCGCCAGCAGCCCCCGAGCGGGAGTCCACGAGCAGTACTTC. The rearrangement links TRBV4-1 to TRBJ2-7, with 8 bases matching TRBD2. J was trimmed by 5 bases and V by 4 bases; bases with no gene match: 7. CDR1 MGHRA and CDR2 YSYEKL come from the germline V gene. The CDR3 sequence is 14 residues long.

This clonotype was counted a few times. This chain's CDR3 is CASSPSVAGGLRYEQYF. CDR3 coding DNA: TGTGCCAGCAGCCCTTCAGTAGCGGGAGGTTTAAGATACGAGCAGTACTTC. The rearrangement links TRBV14 to TRBJ2-7; 10 bases are shared with TRBD2. Unmatched junction bases numbered 13, after V lost 4 bases and J lost 4 bases. CDR3 length: 17 residues. CDR1 is SGHDN, CDR2 FVKESK, per germline.

The chain is built from TRBV6-5 and TRBJ1-1; D gene uncertain. The CDR3 sequence is 20 residues long. Germline CDR1 MNHEY, CDR2 SVGAGI. V gave up 5 bases and J gave up 1 base, with 29 bases separating them. The CDR3 nucleotides are TGTGCCAGCAGTACTACTAGCCGGGTTGGGTTTAAAAGAAGGAACACTGAAGCTTTCTTT. This encodes CASSTTSRVGFKRRNTEAFF.

The chain carries TRBV29-1 and TRBJ2-3, with a possible D match to TRBD2 (6 bases). The germline V gene encodes CDR1 SQVTM and CDR2 ANQGSEA. This CDR3 region has 13 residues. Trimming stripped 8 bases from V and 3 bases from J, with 15 bases between. This CDR3 is CSMMRDGTDTQYF. In nucleotides, the CDR3 is TGCAGCATGATGCGGGACGGAACAGATACGCAGTATTTT.

This chain uses TRBV7-6 with TRBJ2-2; D perhaps matches TRBD2 (5 bases). The V and J ends lost 0 bases and 5 bases respectively, with 16 bases between them. Per the germline V gene, CDR1 is SGHVS and CDR2 is FNYEAQ. The CDR3 runs 17 residues. This CDR3 is CASSLARPPRGTGELFF. The DNA for the CDR3 is TGTGCCAGCAGCTTAGCGCGCCCACCTCGGGGTACCGGGGAGCTGTTTTTT.

In the case of this clonotype: A clone one base away is much larger, so this may be a read error. The V call is TRBV10-3, the J call TRBJ2-7; 8 bases line up with TRBD2. CDR3 length equals 15 residues. The germline CDR1 and CDR2 sequences are ENHRY and SYGVKD. J gave up 0 bases and V 8 bases, and 9 bases lay outside the gene matches. The CDR3: CAISRVSGSSYEQYF. The CDR3 bases are TGTGCCATCTCGAGAGTGAGCGGGAGCTCCTACGAGCAGTACTTC.

A note on this clonotype: At one end, the junction sequence differs from germline, possibly due to a read error. This chain links TRBV12-3 or TRBV12-4 with TRBJ2-3, with 7 bases lining up with TRBD2. The CDR3 contains 15 residues. The CDR3: CAGSSTSRSTDTQYF. The DNA of the CDR3 is TGTGCCGGCAGTTCGACTAGCAGAAGCACAGATACGCAGTATTTT.

This clonotype was seen only a few times. The V gene is TRBV7-8, the J gene TRBJ2-1; weak D call: TRBD2 (6 bases). The CDR3 sequence is 18 residues long. Trimming shortened V by 2 bases and J by 2 bases, and 19 bases separated the two germline ends. Germline V gives CDR1 SGHVS, CDR2 FQNEAQ. The CDR3 DNA reads TGTGCCAGCAGCTTATTCCCTCTACCGGGAGACCCCTACAATGAGCAGTTCTTC. Translation: CASSLFPLPGDPYNEQFF.

This clonotype appeared many times. The chain uses TRBV12-3 or TRBV12-4 and TRBJ1-5, with D possibly matching TRBD1 (5 bases). V gave up 4 bases and J gave up 2 bases, with 9 bases separating them. The CDR3 consists of 14 residues. This CDR3 reads CASSSRGGNQPQHF. The DNA of the CDR3 is TGTGCCAGCAGTTCTCGGGGGGGCAATCAGCCCCAGCATTTT.

The chain joins TRBV29-1 to TRBJ1-5; 8 bases fit TRBD1. There are 14 residues in the CDR3. Germline V gene data show CDR1 as SQVTM and CDR2 as ANQGSEA. V was pared by 4 bases and J by 0 bases, with 2 bases of the junction left unmatched. CDR3 nucleotides: TGCAGCGTTGCGGGACAGGATAGCAATCAGCCCCAGCATTTT. The encoded protein is CSVAGQDSNQPQHF.

Concerning this clonotype: It is likely a read error, because the conserved phenylalanine at the end of the CDR3 is missing. This sequence joins TRBV19 and TRBJ2-1, with 9 positions matching TRBD1. This CDR3 spans 15 amino acids. The germline V gene has CDR1 LNHDA and CDR2 SQIVND (reference sequence). J was trimmed by 3 bases and V by 7 bases; bases with no gene match: 7. The CDR3 DNA reads TGTGCCAGTAAACACACAGGGGGCGACTACAATGAGCAGTTCCTC. This encodes CASKHTGGDYNEQFL.

This clonotype was counted only a few times. A much bigger clone sits one base away, suggesting this may be a read error. The chain is built from TRBV2 and TRBJ2-1, with 7 bases aligning to TRBD1. Germline V lookup: CDR1 SNHLY, CDR2 FYNNEI. This CDR3 comprises 15 residues. CDR3 in amino acids: CASSRDRASYNGQFF. In nucleotides, the CDR3 is TGTGCCAGCAGTCGCGACAGGGCCTCCTACAATGGGCAGTTCTTC.

This clonotype was seen a handful of times. The J gene is TRBJ2-1, the V gene TRBV29-1, with no clear D. CDR1 and CDR2 (germline): SQVTM, ANQGSEA. V was pared by 5 bases and J by 6 bases, with 14 bases between. The CDR3 is 13 amino acids. The CDR3 sequence is CSVSSNSVNEQFF. CDR3 coding DNA: TGCAGCGTTTCGAGCAATTCTGTCAATGAGCAGTTCTTC.

In this sample, this clonotype turned up once. This may arise from a read error, as a much more abundant clone is one base away. The gene calls are TRBV27 and TRBJ2-7; TRBD1 might be the D (6 bases). CDR3 length: 11 residues. Germline V gene sequence: CDR1 MNHEY, CDR2 SMNVEV (reference sequence). CDR3 in DNA: TGTACCAGCAGTACAGGGAGCGAGCAGTACTTC. Protein product: CTSSTGSEQYF.

In its sample, this clonotype was seen a few times. The CDR3: CASSSVGDYEQYF. The DNA for the CDR3 is TGTGCCAGCAGCTCGGTGGGGGACTACGAGCAGTACTTC. The rearrangement links TRBV5-4 to TRBJ2-7, with D perhaps given as TRBD1 or TRBD2 (5 bases each). Germline assignment: CDR1 SGHNT and CDR2 YYREEE (reference sequence). This CDR3 is built from 13 residues. Trimming took off 3 bases at V and 3 bases at J, with 10 bases between the two ends.